These 2 T cell receptor beta chains were sequenced from one sample in a study of cytomegalovirus exposure and HLA in healthy donors. The PCR used 60 Vbeta and 13 Jbeta primers. This table comes from immunoSEQ multiplex PCR, and its TCRdb copy is limited to in-frame clones, with some not included. This table holds about 150,000 clones, approximately 85% found once. Sequenced material: PBMCs. The receptors shown here come from a young woman in good health and CMV-seronegative.

The genes are TRBV6-6 and TRBJ1-2; 7 bases fit TRBD1. Germline CDR1 MNHNY, CDR2 SVGAGI (reference sequence). Trimming took 6 bases from V and 0 from J; bases not matched to a gene: 10. This CDR3 contains 16 residues. The CDR3 bases are TGTGCCAGCAGAGGGAGCCGGGACAGCCCTAACTATGGCTACACCTTC. Translation gives CASRGSRDSPNYGYTF.

The chain joins TRBV4-3 to TRBJ2-7; the match to TRBD2 covers 7 bases. The CDR3 covers 15 residues. The germline gives CDR1 LGHNA, CDR2 YSLEER. The trim removed 1 base at V and 1 base at J, leaving 4 bases unmatched. CDR3 coding DNA: TGCGCCAGCAGCCAAGGCCTAGCGGATTCCTACGAGCAGTACTTC. It encodes CASSQGLADSYEQYF.